This is a list of T cell receptor beta chains from one sample in a study of blood T cells in healthy people across ages. TCRdb redid the calling of the 5' RACE reads with MiXCR, one entry per CDR3 protein. The top ten clones hold approximately 25% of a sample with about 580,000 distinct CDR3 sequences, more than 45% of them seen once. The sample was blood. The source of these receptors is a man older than 75 in good health. Both conserved end residues are part of each CDR3. D genes are given only for firm matches. The listing skips clone size in some rows; elsewhere it reads once, few, many or a size class.

-,TRBJ2-5,TRBV5-1,-,TGCGCCAGCAGCCTGGATGGTTTCCTGGGGACCCAGTACTTC,CASSLDGFLGTQYF
-,TRBJ2-5,TRBV6-2/TRBV6-3,-,TGTGCCAGCAGTTACGGAGGGTTACTCCGGGAGACCCAGTACTTC,CASSYGGLLRETQYF
TRBD1,TRBJ2-7,TRBV5-1,many,TGCGCCAGCAGCTTCGCAGGGGGCTACGAGCAGTACTTC,CASSFAGGYEQYF
TRBD2,TRBJ2-5,TRBV9,once,TGTGCCAGCAGTAGACTAGCGGGAGGGTCGGCGGAGACCCAGTACTTC,CASSRLAGGSAETQYF
TRBD2,TRBJ2-1,TRBV20-1,-,TGCAGTGCTAGAGTAGCGGGGGGCCGGAACTCCTACAATGAGCAGTTCTTC,CSARVAGGRNSYNEQFF
-,TRBJ1-2,TRBV12-3/TRBV12-4,-,TGTGCCAGCAATTTGTTGCTACAGGGCTATGGCTACACCTTC,CASNLLLQGYGYTF
-,TRBJ1-5,TRBV27,-,TGTGCCAGCAGTTCTACAGGGTCGGTTAGCAATCAGCCCCAGCATTTT,CASSSTGSVSNQPQHF
-,TRBJ2-1,TRBV20-1,few,TGCAGTGCTAGCGGGGGCGAATACTCCTACAATGAGCAGTTCTTC,CSASGGEYSYNEQFF
-,TRBJ1-6,TRBV15,-,TGTGCCACCAGCACACAGGGCGGGTATAATTCACCCCTCCACTTT,CATSTQGGYNSPLHF
TRBD2,TRBJ2-1,TRBV20-1,-,TGCAGTGCCCTCCGAACTAGCGGGATCGATGAGCAGTTCTTC,CSALRTSGIDEQFF
-,TRBJ1-5,TRBV6-6,many,TGTGCCAGCAGGAGGGGCAATCAGCCCCAGCATTTT,CASRRGNQPQHF
-,TRBJ2-7,TRBV19,-,TGTGCCAGTAGTAGCCAACAGAGCTACGAGCAGTACTTC,CASSSQQSYEQYF
TRBD2,TRBJ2-5,TRBV5-1,-,TGCGCCAGCAGCTTCGGGACTAGCGGGGGACAAGAGACCCAGTACTTC,CASSFGTSGGQETQYF
-,TRBJ2-7,TRBV25-1,-,TGTGCCAGCAGCCGATCAGGGGACGAGCAGTACTTC,CASSRSGDEQYF
TRBD1,TRBJ1-5,TRBV20-1,few,TGCAGTGCTAGATCCAGCGGACAGGGGAAAAATCAGCCCCAGCATTTT,CSARSSGQGKNQPQHF
TRBD2,TRBJ2-3,TRBV7-2,-,TGTGCCAGCAGCCCCGGACTAGTCGTTGATACGCAGTATTTT,CASSPGLVVDTQYF
TRBD1,TRBJ2-5,TRBV6-6,many,TGTGCCAGCAGTTATCAGGACAGGAGGGAGACCCAGTACTTC,CASSYQDRRETQYF
-,TRBJ2-3,TRBV20-1,few,TGCAGTGCTAGTAGCGCTAGCACAGATACGCAGTATTTT,CSASSASTDTQYF
-,TRBJ2-7,TRBV6-2/TRBV6-3,-,TGTACCAGCACTCCTACCACACACGAGCAGTACTTC,CTSTPTTHEQYF
TRBD2,TRBJ2-5,TRBV9,few,TGTGCCAGCAGCGTGCGAGGGGAGGGTGAGCAGTACTTC,CASSVRGEGEQYF
TRBD2,TRBJ2-5,TRBV7-9,-,TGTGCCAGCAGCTTCCCAAAACGCGCGACTAGCGGACAAGAGACCCAGTACTTC,CASSFPKRATSGQETQYF
-,TRBJ1-2,TRBV4-3,-,TGCGCCAGCAGCCCCAAAGCTACCCCGGGGACTCCTTGGGGCTACACCTTC,CASSPKATPGTPWGYTF
TRBD2,TRBJ2-7,TRBV3-1,-,TGTGCCAGCAGCCATTCGGGAGGTTACGAGCAGTACTTC,CASSHSGGYEQYF
TRBD2,TRBJ2-5,TRBV20-1,-,TGCAGTGCTAGAGTCAGGACTAGACAAGAGACCCAGTACTTC,CSARVRTRQETQYF
-,TRBJ2-1,TRBV18,few,TGTGCCAGCAGCCCAGGGGTCGATGAGCAGTTCTTC,CASSPGVDEQFF
-,TRBJ2-1,TRBV4-3,-,TGCGCCAGCAGCCAAGTCGAGGGCCGTGAACAGTTCTTC,CASSQVEGREQFF
TRBD2,TRBJ2-1,TRBV20-1,few,TGCAGTGCTAGAGATTCGGGACTAGTTGCGAATGAGCAGTTCTTC,CSARDSGLVANEQFF
-,TRBJ2-5,TRBV20-1,-,TGCAGTGCTAGACCTGGGATGCAAGAGACCCAGTACTTC,CSARPGMQETQYF
-,TRBJ2-7,TRBV28,-,TGTGCCAGCAGCCATTTGGAAGAGCAGTACTTC,CASSHLEEQYF
TRBD2,TRBJ2-5,TRBV7-3,-,TGTGCCAGCAGCTTAGTCCCAGTAGCGGGGGGAGGAGAGACCCAGTACTTC,CASSLVPVAGGGETQYF
-,TRBJ2-6,TRBV7-2,-,TGTGCCAGCAGCTTATTTCGGGGGACTGGGGCCAACGTCCTGACTTTC,CASSLFRGTGANVLTF
-,TRBJ2-1,TRBV7-2,once,TGTGCCAGCAGCGTAGATGGTTCCCGCGGCGAGCAGTTCTTC,CASSVDGSRGEQFF
-,TRBJ2-3,TRBV9,-,TGTGCCAGCAGCCCCCCGGCCACAGATACGCAGTATTTT,CASSPPATDTQYF
-,TRBJ2-7,TRBV4-1,-,TGCGCCAGCAGTCTGAGGAGCTCTCCCTCCTACGAGCAGTACTTC,CASSLRSSPSYEQYF
TRBD2,TRBJ2-7,TRBV6-6,many,TGTGCCAGCAGACTACTAGCGGGAGACTACGAGCAGTACTTC,CASRLLAGDYEQYF